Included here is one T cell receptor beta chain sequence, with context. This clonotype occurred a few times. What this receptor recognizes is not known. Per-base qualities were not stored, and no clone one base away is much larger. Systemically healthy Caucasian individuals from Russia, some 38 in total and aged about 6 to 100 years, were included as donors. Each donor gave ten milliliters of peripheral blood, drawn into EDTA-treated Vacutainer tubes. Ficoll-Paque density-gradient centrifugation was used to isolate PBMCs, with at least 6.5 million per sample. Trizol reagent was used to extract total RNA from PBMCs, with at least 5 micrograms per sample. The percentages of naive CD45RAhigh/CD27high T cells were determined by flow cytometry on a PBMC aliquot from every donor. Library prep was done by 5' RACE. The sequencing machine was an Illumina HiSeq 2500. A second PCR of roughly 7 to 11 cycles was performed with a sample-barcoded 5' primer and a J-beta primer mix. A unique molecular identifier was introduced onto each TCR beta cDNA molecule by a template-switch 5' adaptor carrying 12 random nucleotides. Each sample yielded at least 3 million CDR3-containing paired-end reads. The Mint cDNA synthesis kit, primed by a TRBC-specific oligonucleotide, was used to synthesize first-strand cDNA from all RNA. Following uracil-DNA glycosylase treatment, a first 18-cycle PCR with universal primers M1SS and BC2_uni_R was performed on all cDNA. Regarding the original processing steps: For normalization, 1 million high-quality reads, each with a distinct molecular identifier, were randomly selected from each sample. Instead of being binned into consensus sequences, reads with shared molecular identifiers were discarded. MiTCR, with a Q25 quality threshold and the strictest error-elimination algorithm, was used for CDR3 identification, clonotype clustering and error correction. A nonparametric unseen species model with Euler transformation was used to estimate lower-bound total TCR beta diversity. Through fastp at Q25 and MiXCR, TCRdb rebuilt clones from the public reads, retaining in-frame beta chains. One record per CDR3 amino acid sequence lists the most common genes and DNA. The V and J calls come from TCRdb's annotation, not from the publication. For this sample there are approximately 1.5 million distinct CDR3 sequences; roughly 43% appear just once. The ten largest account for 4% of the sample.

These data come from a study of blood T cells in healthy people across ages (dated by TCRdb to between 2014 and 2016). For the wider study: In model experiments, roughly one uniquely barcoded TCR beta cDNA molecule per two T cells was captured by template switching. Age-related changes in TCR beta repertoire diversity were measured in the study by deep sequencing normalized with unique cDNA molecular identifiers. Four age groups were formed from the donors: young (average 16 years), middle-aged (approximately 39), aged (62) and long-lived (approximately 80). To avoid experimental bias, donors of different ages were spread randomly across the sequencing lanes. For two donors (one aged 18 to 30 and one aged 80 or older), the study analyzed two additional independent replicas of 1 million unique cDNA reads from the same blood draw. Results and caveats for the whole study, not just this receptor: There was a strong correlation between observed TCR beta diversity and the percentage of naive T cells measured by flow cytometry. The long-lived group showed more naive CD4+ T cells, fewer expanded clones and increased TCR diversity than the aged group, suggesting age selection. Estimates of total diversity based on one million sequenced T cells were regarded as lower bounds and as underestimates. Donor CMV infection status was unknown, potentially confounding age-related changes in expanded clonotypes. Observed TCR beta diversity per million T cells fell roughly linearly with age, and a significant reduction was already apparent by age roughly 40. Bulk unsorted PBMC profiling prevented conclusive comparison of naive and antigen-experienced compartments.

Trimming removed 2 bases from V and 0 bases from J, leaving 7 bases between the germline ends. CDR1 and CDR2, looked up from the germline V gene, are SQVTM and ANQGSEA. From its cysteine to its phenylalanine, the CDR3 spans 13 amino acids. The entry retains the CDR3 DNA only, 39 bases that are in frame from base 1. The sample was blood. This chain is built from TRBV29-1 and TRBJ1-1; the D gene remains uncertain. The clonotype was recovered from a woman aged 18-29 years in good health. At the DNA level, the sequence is TGCAGCGTTGAACTCCGGATGAACACTGAAGCTTTCTTT. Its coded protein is CSVELRMNTEAFF.